Sequencing of this TCR beta chain was carried out in a study of beta chain features in type 1 diabetes. Study results and caveats: Among patients with Type 1 diabetes, TCRB CDR3s were moderately but significantly shorter in every one of the four CD4+ subsets.

A few counts support this clone. No antigen is known for it. Of the isolated RNA, all was reverse transcribed, and so the sequenced material was expressed TCRB transcripts. The repertoire was sequenced with immunoSEQ multiplex PCR; TCRdb's copy has only in-frame clones and lacks some. The sample yields about 160,000 clones, about 8.1% seen once. Per the germline V gene, CDR1 is MDHEN and CDR2 is SYDVKM. This CDR3 region has 15 residues. V lost 5 bases and J 2 bases, leaving 12 bases between the germline ends. What was sequenced was central memory CD4+ T cells from blood. J is TRBJ2-2 and V is TRBV28; TRBD1 is a possible D gene (6 bases). The source of this sequence is a woman younger than 30 with type 1 diabetes. In DNA, the CDR3 is TGTGCCAGCAGTCCGTCGGACAGTAACACCGGGGAGCTGTTTTTT. It codes for CASSPSDSNTGELFF.